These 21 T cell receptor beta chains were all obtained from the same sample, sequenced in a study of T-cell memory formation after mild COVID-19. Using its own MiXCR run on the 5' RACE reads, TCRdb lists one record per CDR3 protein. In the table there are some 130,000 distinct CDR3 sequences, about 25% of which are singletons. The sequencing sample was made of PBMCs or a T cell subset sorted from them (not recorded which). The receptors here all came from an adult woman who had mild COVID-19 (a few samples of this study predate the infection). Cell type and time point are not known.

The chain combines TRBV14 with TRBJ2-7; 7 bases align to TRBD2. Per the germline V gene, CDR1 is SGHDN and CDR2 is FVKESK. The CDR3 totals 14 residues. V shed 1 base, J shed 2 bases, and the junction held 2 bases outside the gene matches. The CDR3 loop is CASSQVGLAYEQYF. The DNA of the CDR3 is TGTGCCAGCAGCCAAGTTGGACTAGCCTACGAGCAGTACTTC.

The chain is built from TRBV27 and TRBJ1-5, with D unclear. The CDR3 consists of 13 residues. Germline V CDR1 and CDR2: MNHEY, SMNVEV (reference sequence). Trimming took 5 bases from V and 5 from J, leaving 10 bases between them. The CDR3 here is CASSPLPHQPQHF. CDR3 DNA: TGTGCCAGCAGTCCCCTCCCCCATCAGCCCCAGCATTTT.

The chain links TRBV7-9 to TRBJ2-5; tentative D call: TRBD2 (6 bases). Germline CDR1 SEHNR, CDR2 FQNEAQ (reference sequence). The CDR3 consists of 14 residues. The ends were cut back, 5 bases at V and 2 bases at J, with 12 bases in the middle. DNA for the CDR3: TGTGCCAGCAGCACGGGACTCGAACAAGAGACCCAGTACTTC. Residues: CASSTGLEQETQYF.

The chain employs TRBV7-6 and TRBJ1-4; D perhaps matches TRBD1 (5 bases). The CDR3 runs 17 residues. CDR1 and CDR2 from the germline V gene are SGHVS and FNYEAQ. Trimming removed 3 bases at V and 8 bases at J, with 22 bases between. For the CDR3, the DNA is TGTGCCAGCAGCTTGTCCGGGCCGGCGGGTGAGGGGGAAAAACTGTTTTTT. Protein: CASSLSGPAGEGEKLFF.

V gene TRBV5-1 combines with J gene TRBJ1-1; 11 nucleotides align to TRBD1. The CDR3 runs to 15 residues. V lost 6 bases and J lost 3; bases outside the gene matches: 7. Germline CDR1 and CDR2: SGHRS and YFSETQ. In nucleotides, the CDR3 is TGCGCCAGCATGCTAGGACAGGGGGCGGACACTGAAGCTTTCTTT. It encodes CASMLGQGADTEAFF.

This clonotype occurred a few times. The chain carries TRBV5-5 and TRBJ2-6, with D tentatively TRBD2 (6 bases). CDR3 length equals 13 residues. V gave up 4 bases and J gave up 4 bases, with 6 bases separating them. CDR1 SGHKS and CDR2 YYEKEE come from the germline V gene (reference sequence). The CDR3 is CASSREGANVLTF. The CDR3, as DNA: TGTGCCAGCAGCCGGGAGGGGGCCAACGTCCTGACTTTC.

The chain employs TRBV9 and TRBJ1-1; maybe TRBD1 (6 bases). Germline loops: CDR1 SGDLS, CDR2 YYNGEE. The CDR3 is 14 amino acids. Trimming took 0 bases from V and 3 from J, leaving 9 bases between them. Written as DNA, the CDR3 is TGTGCCAGCAGCGTAGGGACAGACTACACTGAAGCTTTCTTT. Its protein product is CASSVGTDYTEAFF.

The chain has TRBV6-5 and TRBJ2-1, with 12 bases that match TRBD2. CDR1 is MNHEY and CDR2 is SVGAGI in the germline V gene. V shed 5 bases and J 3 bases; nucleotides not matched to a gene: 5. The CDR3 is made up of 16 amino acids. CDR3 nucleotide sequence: TGTGCCAGCAGTCCTAGCGGGGGGGCGTACTACAATGAGCAGTTCTTC. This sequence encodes CASSPSGGAYYNEQFF.

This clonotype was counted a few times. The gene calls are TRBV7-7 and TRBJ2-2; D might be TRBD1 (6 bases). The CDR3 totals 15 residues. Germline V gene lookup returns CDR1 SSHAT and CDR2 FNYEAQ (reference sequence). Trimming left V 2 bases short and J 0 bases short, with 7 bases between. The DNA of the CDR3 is TGTGCCAGCAGCTTAACAGGGTCGAACACCGGGGAGCTGTTTTTT. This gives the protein CASSLTGSNTGELFF.

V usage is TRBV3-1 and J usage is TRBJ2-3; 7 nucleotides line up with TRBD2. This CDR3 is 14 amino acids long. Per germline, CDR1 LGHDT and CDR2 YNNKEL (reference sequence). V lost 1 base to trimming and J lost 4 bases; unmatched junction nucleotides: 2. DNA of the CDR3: TGTGCCAGCAGCCAAGGGGAGGGTCCAGATACGCAGTATTTT. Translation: CASSQGEGPDTQYF.

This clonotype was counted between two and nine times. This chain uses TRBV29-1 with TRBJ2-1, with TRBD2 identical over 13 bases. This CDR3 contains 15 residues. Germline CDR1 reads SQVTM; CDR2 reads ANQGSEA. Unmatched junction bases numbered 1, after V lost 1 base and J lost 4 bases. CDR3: CSVEGLAGGYNEQFF. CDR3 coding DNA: TGCAGCGTTGAAGGACTAGCGGGAGGATACAATGAGCAGTTCTTC.

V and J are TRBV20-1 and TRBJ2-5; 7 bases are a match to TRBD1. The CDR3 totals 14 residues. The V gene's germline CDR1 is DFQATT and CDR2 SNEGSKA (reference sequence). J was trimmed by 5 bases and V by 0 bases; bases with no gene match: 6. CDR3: CSARDEEGGETQYF. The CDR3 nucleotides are TGCAGTGCTAGAGACGAAGAAGGGGGCGAGACCCAGTACTTC.

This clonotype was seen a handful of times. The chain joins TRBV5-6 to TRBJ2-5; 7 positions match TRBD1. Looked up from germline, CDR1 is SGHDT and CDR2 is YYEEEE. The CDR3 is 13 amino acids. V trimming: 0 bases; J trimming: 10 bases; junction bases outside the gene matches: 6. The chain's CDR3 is CASSLVGGDNQYF. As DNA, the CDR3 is TGTGCCAGCAGCTTGGTAGGGGGCGATAACCAGTACTTC.

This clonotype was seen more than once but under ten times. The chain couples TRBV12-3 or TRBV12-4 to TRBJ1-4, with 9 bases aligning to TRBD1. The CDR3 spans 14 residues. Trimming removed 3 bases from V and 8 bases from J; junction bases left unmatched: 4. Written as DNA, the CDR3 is TGTGCCAGCAGTTTGTGGGACAGGGTCGAAAAACTGTTTTTT. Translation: CASSLWDRVEKLFF.

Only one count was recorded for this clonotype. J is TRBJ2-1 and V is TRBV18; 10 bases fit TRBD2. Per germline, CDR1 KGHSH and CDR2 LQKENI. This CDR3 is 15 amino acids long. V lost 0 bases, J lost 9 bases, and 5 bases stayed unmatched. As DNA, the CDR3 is TGTGCCAGCTCACCACCGCTAGCGGGAGCCGCTGAGCAGTTCTTC. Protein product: CASSPPLAGAAEQFF.

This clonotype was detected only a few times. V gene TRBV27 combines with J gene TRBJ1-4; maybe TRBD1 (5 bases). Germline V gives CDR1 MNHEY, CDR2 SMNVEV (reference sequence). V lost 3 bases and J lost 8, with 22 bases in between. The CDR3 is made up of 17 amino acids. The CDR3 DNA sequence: TGTGCCAGCAGTTTTAATTATTGGCAGGGCCCTGGGGAAAAACTGTTTTTT. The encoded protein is CASSFNYWQGPGEKLFF.

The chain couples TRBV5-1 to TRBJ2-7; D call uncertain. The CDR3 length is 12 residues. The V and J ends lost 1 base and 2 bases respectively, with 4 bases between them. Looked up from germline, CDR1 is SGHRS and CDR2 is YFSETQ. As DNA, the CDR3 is TGCGCCAGCAGCTTGTCCGCCTACGAGCAGTACTTC. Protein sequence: CASSLSAYEQYF.

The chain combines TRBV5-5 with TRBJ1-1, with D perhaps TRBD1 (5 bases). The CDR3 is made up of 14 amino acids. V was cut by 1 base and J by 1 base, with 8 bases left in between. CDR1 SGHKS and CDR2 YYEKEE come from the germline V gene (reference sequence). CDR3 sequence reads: CASSLWGGNTEAFF. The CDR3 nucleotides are TGTGCCAGCAGCTTGTGGGGGGGGAACACTGAAGCTTTCTTT.

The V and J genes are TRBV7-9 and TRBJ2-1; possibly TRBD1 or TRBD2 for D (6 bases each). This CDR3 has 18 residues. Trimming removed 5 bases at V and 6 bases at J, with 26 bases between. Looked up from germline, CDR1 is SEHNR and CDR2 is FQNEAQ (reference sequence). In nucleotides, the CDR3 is TGTGCCAGCAGCCCTACTGACGGGGGCAAGGCCCAGTTCAATGAGCAGTTCTTC. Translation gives CASSPTDGGKAQFNEQFF.

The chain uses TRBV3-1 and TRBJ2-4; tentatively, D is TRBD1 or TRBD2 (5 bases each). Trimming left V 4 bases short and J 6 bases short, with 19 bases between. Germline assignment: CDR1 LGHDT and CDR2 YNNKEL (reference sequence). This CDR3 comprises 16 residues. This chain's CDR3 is CASSPLGRVGVNIQYF. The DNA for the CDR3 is TGTGCCAGCAGCCCCCTTGGAAGGGTGGGGGTAAACATTCAGTACTTC.

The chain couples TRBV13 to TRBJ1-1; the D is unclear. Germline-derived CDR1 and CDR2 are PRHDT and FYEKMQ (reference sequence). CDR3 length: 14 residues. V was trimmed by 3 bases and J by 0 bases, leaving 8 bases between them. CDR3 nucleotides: TGTGCCAGCAGCTTGAGAACCCTGAACACTGAAGCTTTCTTT. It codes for CASSLRTLNTEAFF. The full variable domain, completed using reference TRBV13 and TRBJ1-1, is AAGVIQSPRHLIKEKRETATLKCYPIPRHDTVYWYQQGPGQDPQFLISFYEKMQSDKGSIPDRFSAQQFSDYHSELNMSSLELGDSALYFCASSLRTLNTEAFFGQGTRLTVV.